This TCR beta chain was recovered during a study of T cell repertoires in cytomegalovirus infection. The overall study: From public TCR beta signatures came an indication of both CMV infection and matching HLA type.

As to this clonotype: Its antigen is still unknown.

Study-level findings and limits: CMV-specific TCR beta clonotypes restricted by HLA-C were the ones dominating the ex vivo response. CMV carriers having the relevant HLA were flagged by cumulative public TCR beta family frequency.

TCRdb processed the reads anew with MiXCR; each CDR3 protein has one entry. This table has 150,000 or so distinct CDR3 sequences, around 20% appearing once. CDR3 size: 13 residues. In germline, CDR1 is LNHNV, CDR2 YYDKDF (reference sequence). With 3 bases removed from V and 1 base from J, the gap between germline ends came to 6 bases. This chain uses TRBV15 with TRBJ1-1; TRBD1 is a possible D gene (5 bases). The sequence derives from a human donor in good health (CMV status not recorded). Some clones in this sample may be carry-over from other donors' samples. The source material was PBMCs. The CDR3 reads CATSRGTNTEAFF. As DNA, the CDR3 is TGTGCCACCAGCAGGGGGACGAACACTGAAGCTTTCTTT.